This T cell receptor beta chain originates from a study of blood T cell repertoires in COVID-19. Across the whole study: Samples taken during acute and convalescent COVID-19 were collected in the United States, Italy and Spain. The analysed material was cDNA or gDNA that came from T cells, B-cell-depleted T cells, or PBMCs.

Germline loops: CDR1 MDHEN, CDR2 SYDVKM. V lost 6 bases and J 2 bases, leaving 11 bases between the germline ends. The CDR3 is 13 residues long. Study processing details: Cell counts per sample came from amplifying reference gene primers. Clones were read by immunoSEQ multiplex PCR, and TCRdb kept only the in-frame ones, dropping some. That table is the source of V, J and clone size, and D and trimming were worked out from the DNA. The sample holds about 200,000 clones, 65% to 90% seen once. This receptor was obtained from a human donor in a cohort sampled during active COVID-19. The chain recombines TRBV28 with TRBJ2-7, with D maybe TRBD2 (7 bases). Source material: peripheral blood. DNA for the CDR3: TGTGCCAGCAGCGGAGGGGGGGCCTACGAGCAGTACTTC. Translation gives CASSGGGAYEQYF.